The entry below gives a single T cell receptor beta chain sequence along with its context. Germline loops: CDR1 LNHDA, CDR2 SQIVND (reference sequence). J gave up 0 bases and V 7 bases, and 14 bases lay outside the gene matches. The CDR3 runs to 17 residues. These data come from a study of blood T cell repertoires in COVID-19. This table comes from immunoSEQ multiplex PCR, and its TCRdb copy is limited to in-frame clones, with some not included. The sample lists 150,000 or so clones, about 85% occurring once. Source material: peripheral blood. The TCR sequence derives from a man between 60 and 70 years old who had recovered from COVID-19. The chain combines TRBV19 with TRBJ1-1, with 7 bases lining up with TRBD1. CDR3 sequence (DNA): TGTGCCAGTAAGGCGAATCCGGGACAGACAATGAACACTGAAGCTTTCTTT. This gives the protein CASKANPGQTMNTEAFF.